A selection of T cell receptor beta chains follows, all from one sample in a study of cytomegalovirus exposure and HLA in healthy donors. Assay used: immunoSEQ multiplex PCR; TCRdb lists only in-frame clones, some missing. This sample has approximately 100,000 clones, with about 75% found just once. Source material: PBMCs. These receptors were obtained from a woman aged 18-29 years in good health and CMV-seropositive. CDR3s leave out the opening cysteine and the closing phenylalanine or tryptophan.

V | CDR3
TRBV7-9 | ASSRQGDLNYGYT
TRBV9 | ASSVGSGSTGELF
TRBV5-4 | ASRYPGAYGYT
TRBV30 | AWNLGQGAGEQF
TRBV28 | ASSLAGGRGGADTQY
TRBV7-2 | ASSLALADYNEQF
TRBV2 | ASRGQTGETQY
TRBV7-2 | ASSLVGTGDTEAF
TRBV6-5 | ASSTFSYEQY
TRBV6-1 | ASRIREIGYNEQF
TRBV11-3 | ASSLGTGGEAF
TRBV2 | ASNQGLAEVEQF
TRBV2 | ASSDREGTEKLF
TRBV5-1 | ASSTGSYNEQF
TRBV12-1 | ASSFAKRQMNTEAF
TRBV11-3 | ASSLDPLREADTQY
TRBV28 | ASSLYPSGNTIY
TRBV6-1 | ASSEMSGRLYEQY
TRBV21-1 | ASSSDRGLVLTTPLRFTDTQY
TRBV20-1 | SAQGKKLF
TRBV11-2 | ASSLSGFEQY
TRBV7-2 | ASSLEWGLINYGYT
TRBV5-1 | ASSPNVGGDTQY
TRBV11-2 | ASSLEGRQPINEQY
TRBV7-3 | ASSLGLAIPPNEQF
TRBV18 | ASSRTGDYGYT
TRBV6-5 | ASSHRTSQKTQY
TRBV27 | ASSLPGSYEQY
TRBV5-4 | ASSLWTEDNYGYT
TRBV7-3 | ASSLVRPGLYNEQF
TRBV5-6 | ASSGTSGGSYNEQF
TRBV7-9 | ASSFSSYEQY
TRBV2 | ASSDQQGASGYT
TRBV27 | ASSTGLAVGETQY
TRBV20-1 | SAQAGYEQY
TRBV6-4 | ASSDSKGLAVDEQF
TRBV5-6 | ASSLSTGGIGELF
TRBV11-3 | ASSLGSGTGKETQY
TRBV20-1 | SARQGYGYT
TRBV2 | ASRGQIYEQY
TRBV5-1 | ASSLAPIGQGGYGYT
TRBV5-6 | ASSVRGPLYEQY
TRBV27 | ASSLQGSYEQY
TRBV6-5 | ASTRLGQGNQPQH
TRBV28 | ASSHRNGGHEVQY
TRBV29-1 | SVPDRNNGYT
TRBV27 | ASSLTGTLNTEAF
TRBV20-1 | SASQTLEQY
TRBV29-1 | SGRSLRTSGNEQF
TRBV30 | AWSPTRTGRTEKLF
TRBV20-1 | SYRGPVEAF
TRBV6-5 | ASSQSLAGGREQY
TRBV29-1 | SVGTGVDYGYT
TRBV2 | ASRGTSGSTGELF
TRBV5-4 | ASSANGGFRTDTQY
TRBV5-1 | ASSYSGAGEEKLF
TRBV5-1 | ASAPEGGVYGYT